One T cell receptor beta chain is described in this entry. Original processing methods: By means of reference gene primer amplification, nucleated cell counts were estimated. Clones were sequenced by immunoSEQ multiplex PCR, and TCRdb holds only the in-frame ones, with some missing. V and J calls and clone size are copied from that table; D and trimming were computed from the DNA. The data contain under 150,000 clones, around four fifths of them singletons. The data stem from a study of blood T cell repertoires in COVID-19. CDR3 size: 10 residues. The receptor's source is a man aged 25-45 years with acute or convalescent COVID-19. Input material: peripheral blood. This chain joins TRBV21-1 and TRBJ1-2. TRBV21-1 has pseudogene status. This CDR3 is CASSTRGYTF. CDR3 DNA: TGTGCCAGCAGCACTCGTGGCTACACCTTC.